Each of the 27 T cell receptor beta chains below was sequenced from the same sample in a study of T cell clones after liver transplantation. Sequencing used immunoSEQ multiplex PCR; TCRdb keeps in-frame clones, though not all of them. The table records just over 80,000 clones, about 82% of them present only once. This specimen consisted of CD4+ T cells from blood, obtained about 46 months after liver transplant. These receptor sequences come from a human patient who received a liver transplant. Certain T cells may be donor cells from the graft.

The CDR3 sequence is CASSPIAGGQETQYF. For the CDR3, the DNA is TGTGCCAGCAGCCCTATAGCGGGAGGTCAAGAGACCCAGTACTTC. V and J are TRBV7-9 and TRBJ2-5, with 10 bases identical to TRBD2. V shed 5 bases, J shed 2 bases, and the junction held 5 bases outside the gene matches. The V gene's germline CDR1 is SEHNR and CDR2 FQNEAQ (reference sequence). This CDR3 contains 15 residues. The full variable domain, in which reference TRBV7-9 and TRBJ2-5 provide the parts outside the CDR3, is DTGVSQNPRHKITKRGQNVTFRCDPISEHNRLYWYRQTLGQGPEFLTYFQNEAQLEKSRLLSDRFSAERPKGSFSTLEIQRTEQGDSAMYLCASSPIAGGQETQYFGPGTRLLVL.

The V and J genes are TRBV4-1 and TRBJ2-7; 13 bases fit TRBD2. This CDR3 is 15 amino acids long. The germline V gene encodes CDR1 MGHRA and CDR2 YSYEKL. Trimming at V came to 4 bases and at J to 4 bases, leaving 4 bases not matched to a gene. The CDR3 DNA sequence: TGCGCCAGCAGCCGCGGGGGACTAGCGGGATACGAGCAGTACTTC. Amino acids: CASSRGGLAGYEQYF.

In DNA form, the CDR3 reads TGTGCCAGCAGCGTAGTGACAGGGCCCCAAGAGACCCAGTACTTC. This codes for CASSVVTGPQETQYF. The V gene is TRBV9, the J gene TRBJ2-5, with 7 bases lining up with TRBD1. There are 15 residues in the CDR3. Trimming removed 0 bases from V and 1 base from J; junction bases left unmatched: 3. The germline gives CDR1 SGDLS, CDR2 YYNGEE.

The chain's CDR3 is CASISGTGYNEQFF. The CDR3 bases are TGTGCCAGCATTTCGGGGACAGGCTACAATGAGCAGTTCTTC. The chain is built from TRBV28 and TRBJ2-1, with 8 bases fitting TRBD1. The V gene end was trimmed by 7 bases and the J gene end by 3 bases; junction bases not matched to a gene: 5. CDR3 size: 14 residues. Germline V lookup: CDR1 MDHEN, CDR2 SYDVKM. The full variable domain, rest sourced from reference TRBV28 and TRBJ2-1, is DVKVTQSSRYLVKRTGEKVFLECVQDMDHENMFWYRQDPGLGLRLIYFSYDVKMKEKGDIPEGYSVSREKKERFSLILESASTNQTSMYLCASISGTGYNEQFFGPGTRLTVL.

The V gene is TRBV30, the J gene TRBJ1-1; TRBD1 is a possible D gene (6 bases). Germline CDR1 reads GTSNPN; CDR2 reads SVGIG (reference sequence). With 0 bases removed from V and 2 bases from J, the gap between germline ends came to 13 bases. The CDR3 contains 15 residues. CDR3 DNA sequence: TGTGCCTGGAGTGTACGAGGGGGAGTAAACACTGAAGCTTTCTTT. Translation: CAWSVRGGVNTEAFF.

The chain is built from TRBV9 and TRBJ2-1, with 8 nucleotides matching TRBD2. Trimming cost V 3 bases and J 9 bases; bases outside gene matches: 14. Germline V gene lookup returns CDR1 SGDLS and CDR2 YYNGEE. This CDR3 contains 16 residues. CDR3 coding DNA: TGTGCCAGCAGCGCCCGTAGGACGGGAGGGCATTCTGAGCAGTTCTTC. Its translation: CASSARRTGGHSEQFF.

This clone was counted between two and nine times. The chain links TRBV6-6 to TRBJ1-4, with 9 bases matching TRBD1. After removal of 2 bases from V and 8 bases from J, the junction contained 9 bases not matched to a gene. Germline V gene lookup returns CDR1 MNHNY and CDR2 SVGAGI (reference sequence). The CDR3 is 16 amino acids. The CDR3: CASSYQEQGAGEKLFF. In nucleotides, the CDR3 is TGTGCCAGCAGTTACCAGGAACAGGGGGCTGGCGAAAAACTGTTTTTT.

The count of this clone is one. The rearrangement joins TRBV28 to TRBJ2-7, with 9 bases matching TRBD1. The length of the CDR3 is 15 residues. Germline V gives CDR1 MDHEN, CDR2 SYDVKM. V trimming: 3 bases; J trimming: 4 bases; junction bases outside the gene matches: 7. CDR3 DNA: TGTGCCAGCAGTTTTACAGGGGGCGGACTTTACGAGCAGTACTTC. Translating it yields CASSFTGGGLYEQYF.

The CDR3 coding sequence is TGCGCCAGCAGCCCAGGACGGCCGGTAAGGGGAAACACCATATATTTT. Translating gives CASSPGRPVRGNTIYF. J is TRBJ1-3 and V is TRBV4-1; no reliable D call. The germline V gene encodes CDR1 MGHRA and CDR2 YSYEKL. Trimming left V 4 bases short and J 4 bases short, with 17 bases between. This CDR3 has 16 residues.

This chain uses TRBV15 with TRBJ2-1; D is undetermined. Germline loops: CDR1 LNHNV, CDR2 YYDKDF (reference sequence). The CDR3 runs to 15 residues. V was cut by 1 base and J by 6 bases, with 13 bases left in between. The CDR3 bases are TGTGCCACCAGCAGAGTTCTAGATCCGGGCAATGAGCAGTTCTTC. This gives the protein CATSRVLDPGNEQFF.

The rearrangement links TRBV5-1 to TRBJ2-7, with D unclear. CDR1 is SGHRS and CDR2 is YFSETQ in the germline V gene. This CDR3 is built from 14 residues. V dropped 4 bases and J dropped 1 base, with 12 bases sitting between them. The CDR3 loop reads CASSPGSESYEQYF. For the CDR3, the DNA is TGCGCCAGCAGCCCCGGGTCCGAATCCTACGAGCAGTACTTC.

The chain combines TRBV11-3 with TRBJ2-2; 8 bases align to TRBD1. The V segment lost 5 bases and the J segment 0 bases; nucleotides outside the gene matches: 8. CDR3 size: 17 residues. Germline V gene lookup returns CDR1 SGHNT and CDR2 YENEEA. CDR3: CASSPTQGVANTGELFF. The CDR3 nucleotides read TGTGCCAGCAGCCCGACACAGGGGGTCGCGAACACCGGGGAGCTGTTTTTT.

The chain is built from TRBV10-2 and TRBJ1-1; D might be TRBD1 (6 bases). CDR3 size: 13 residues. Germline CDR1 reads WSHSY; CDR2 reads SAAADI. The V and J ends lost 8 bases and 0 bases respectively, with 10 bases between them. CDR3 region: CASGTRLNTEAFF. CDR3 in DNA: TGCGCCAGCGGGACACGGCTGAACACTGAAGCTTTCTTT.

The chain couples TRBV5-1 to TRBJ2-1, with 16 bases aligning to TRBD2. The ends lost 4 bases at V and 9 bases at J; junction bases unmatched: 7. CDR3 length equals 16 residues. Germline V CDR1 and CDR2: SGHRS, YFSETQ. CDR3 DNA sequence: TGCGCCAGCAGCCCGGGACTAGCGGGAGGGCAGGGTGAGCAGTTCTTC. This translates into CASSPGLAGGQGEQFF.

This clone turned up a few times. V and J are TRBV28 and TRBJ1-2; unclear D gene. CDR3 length equals 14 residues. V lost 5 bases and J 2 bases, leaving 12 bases between the germline ends. From germline, CDR1 is MDHEN and CDR2 SYDVKM. CDR3 nucleotide sequence: TGTGCCAGCAGTCAAACGCACGGCAACTATGGCTACACCTTC. Its protein product is CASSQTHGNYGYTF.

The chain has TRBV15 and TRBJ1-2, with D possibly being TRBD1 (6 bases). From germline, CDR1 is LNHNV and CDR2 YYDKDF (reference sequence). The V gene lost 5 bases and the J gene lost 5 bases, with 21 bases spanning the gap. This CDR3 contains 16 residues. The CDR3 protein is CATSGPGGQGWYGYTF. Here the CDR3 DNA reads TGTGCCACCAGCGGACCTGGGGGGCAGGGTTGGTATGGCTACACCTTC. The full variable domain, its missing parts supplied by reference TRBV15 and TRBJ1-2, is DAMVIQNPRYQVTQFGKPVTLSCSQTLNHNVMYWYQQKSSQAPKLLFHYYDKDFNNEADTPDNFQSRRPNTSFCFLDIRSPGLGDTAMYLCATSGPGGQGWYGYTFGSGTRLTVV.

This chain uses TRBV28 with TRBJ2-7, with 9 positions matching TRBD2. The length of the CDR3 is 17 residues. Germline CDR1 and CDR2: MDHEN and SYDVKM. With V trimmed by 4 bases and J by 2 bases, 12 bases remained unmatched. CDR3 DNA: TGTGCCAGCAGTTCCCTGTCTAGCGGGACTAAACCCTACGAGCAGTACTTC. Translation gives CASSSLSSGTKPYEQYF.

This clone came up once. The chain couples TRBV19 to TRBJ2-5; D could derive from TRBD1 or TRBD2 (6 bases each). Germline V CDR1 and CDR2: LNHDA, SQIVND (reference sequence). V lost 8 bases and J lost 5, with 15 bases in between. This CDR3 comprises 13 residues. The CDR3 region has the DNA TGTGCCAGTGGAACTGGGGGGCGGGAGACCCAGTACTTC. This encodes CASGTGGRETQYF. Using reference TRBV19 and TRBJ2-5 for the parts outside the CDR3, the full variable domain is DGGITQSPKYLFRKEGQNVTLSCEQNLNHDAMYWYRQDPGQGLRLIYYSQIVNDFQKGDIAEGYSVSREKKESFPLTVTSAQKNPTAFYLCASGTGGRETQYFGPGTRLLVL.

J is TRBJ2-7 and V is TRBV19; D possibly corresponds to TRBD2 (5 bases). The CDR3 is 14 amino acids. The germline V gene has CDR1 LNHDA and CDR2 SQIVND (reference sequence). Deletions cut 5 bases from V and 3 bases from J, with 14 bases between. CDR3 loop: CASSQRVGDYEQYF. CDR3 sequence (DNA): TGTGCCAGTAGTCAAAGGGTGGGAGACTACGAGCAGTACTTC.

This clone turned up a few times. CDR3 protein: CASNRDGNYGYTF. The CDR3 DNA reads TGTGCCAGCAATCGGGACGGTAACTATGGCTACACCTTC. The chain couples TRBV2 to TRBJ1-2; a possible D gene is TRBD1 (5 bases). This CDR3 is built from 13 residues. Germline CDR1 SNHLY, CDR2 FYNNEI. The V end was cut by 7 bases, the J end by 1 base, with 10 bases between.

J is TRBJ1-1 and V is TRBV27, with TRBD1 matching over 10 bases. This CDR3 spans 14 amino acids. Germline trimming cut 1 base from V and 10 bases from J; bases unmatched to any gene: 6. Germline assignment: CDR1 MNHEY and CDR2 SMNVEV (reference sequence). In DNA form, the CDR3 reads TGTGCCAGCAGTTTATTCCCCCGGACAGGGGGAGCTTTCTTT. Translated: CASSLFPRTGGAFF.

J is TRBJ2-5 and V is TRBV19, with 10 positions matching TRBD2. Germline V gene sequence: CDR1 LNHDA, CDR2 SQIVND (reference sequence). The V and J ends lost 5 bases and 4 bases, in that order; junction bases with no gene match: 13. This CDR3 is 17 amino acids long. CDR3 sequence: CASSLHSGTSARETQYF. The CDR3, as DNA: TGTGCCAGTAGTTTACACTCCGGGACTAGCGCGCGAGAGACCCAGTACTTC. The full variable domain, in which reference TRBV19 and TRBJ2-5 provide the parts outside the CDR3, is DGGITQSPKYLFRKEGQNVTLSCEQNLNHDAMYWYRQDPGQGLRLIYYSQIVNDFQKGDIAEGYSVSREKKESFPLTVTSAQKNPTAFYLCASSLHSGTSARETQYFGPGTRLLVL.

J is TRBJ2-1 and V is TRBV19, with TRBD2 as a possible D gene (6 bases). V was shortened by 7 bases and J by 0 bases, with 16 bases between the two germline ends. Germline V gene data show CDR1 as LNHDA and CDR2 as SQIVND (reference sequence). The CDR3 contains 16 residues. For the CDR3, the DNA is TGTGCCAGTACCCCAACGGGGGTGACCTCCTACAATGAGCAGTTCTTC. Its protein product is CASTPTGVTSYNEQFF.

The V call is TRBV4-3, the J call TRBJ1-2, with TRBD1 identical over 7 bases. The ends lost 0 bases at V and 4 bases at J; junction bases unmatched: 11. Germline loops: CDR1 LGHNA, CDR2 YSLEER. The CDR3 consists of 17 residues. CDR3 sequence: CASSQDPRDSVGYGYTF. CDR3 nucleotides: TGCGCCAGCAGCCAAGATCCACGGGACAGCGTGGGCTATGGCTACACCTTC.

The V call is TRBV19, the J call TRBJ2-1, with 9 bases aligning to TRBD1. The V and J ends lost 5 bases and 3 bases, in that order; junction bases with no gene match: 17. CDR1 and CDR2 from the germline V gene are LNHDA and SQIVND (reference sequence). This CDR3 is built from 19 residues. CDR3: CASSPPTRQGVIGYNEQFF. The CDR3, as DNA: TGTGCCAGTAGTCCGCCAACCCGACAGGGGGTAATTGGCTACAATGAGCAGTTCTTC.

The chain recombines TRBV11-2 with TRBJ1-1, with D tentatively TRBD1 (5 bases). The CDR3 is 15 amino acids. Germline V gene data show CDR1 as SGHAT and CDR2 as FQNNGV. Trimming removed 2 bases from V and 0 bases from J, with 10 bases in between. The CDR3 region has the DNA TGTGCCAGCAGCTTAAGCCGGGACCTGAACACTGAAGCTTTCTTT. Protein sequence: CASSLSRDLNTEAFF.

The V call is TRBV7-2, the J call TRBJ2-1; D perhaps matches TRBD2 (5 bases). V was clipped by 5 bases and J by 3 bases, with 14 bases between them. The CDR3 runs to 15 residues. The germline CDR1 and CDR2 sequences are SGHTA and FQGNSA. DNA of the CDR3: TGTGCCAGCAGCAACCGACTACCAGTCTACAATGAGCAGTTCTTC. Residues: CASSNRLPVYNEQFF.